A selection of T cell receptor beta chains follows, all from one sample in a study of blood T cell repertoires in COVID-19. Sequencing used immunoSEQ multiplex PCR; TCRdb keeps in-frame clones, though not all of them. Counted here are approximately 190,000 clones, about 80% occurring once; the ten biggest clones make up about 6.9%. The sample consisted of peripheral blood. These receptors were taken from a man between 60 and 70 years old with acute or convalescent COVID-19. The CDR3 runs from the conserved cysteine through the conserved F or W. The D gene is left open where the match is weak. Clone size, where shown, is once, few, many, or a class for clones that have expanded.

V: TRBV4-3
size: once
D: TRBD1
J: TRBJ2-3
CDR3: CASSQDPATGGLTDTQYF
DNA: TGCGCCAGCAGCCAAGATCCCGCGACAGGGGGCCTCACAGATACGCAGTATTTT

V: TRBV12-3/TRBV12-4
size: .
D: TRBD1
J: TRBJ2-3
CDR3: CASSLQGTDTQYF
DNA: TGTGCCAGCAGTCTACAGGGGACAGATACGCAGTATTTT

V: TRBV4-1
size: .
D: TRBD2
J: TRBJ2-1
CDR3: CASSQAGLASYNEQFF
DNA: TGCGCCAGCAGCCAAGCGGGACTAGCCTCCTACAATGAGCAGTTCTTC

V: TRBV10-1
size: .
D: .
J: TRBJ2-7
CDR3: CASSESTYEQYF
DNA: TGCGCCAGCAGTGAGTCTACCTACGAGCAGTACTTC

V: TRBV6-5
size: .
D: TRBD2
J: TRBJ2-3
CDR3: CASKTSGGADTQYF
DNA: TGTGCCAGCAAGACTAGCGGGGGGGCGGATACGCAGTATTTT

V: TRBV6-6
size: .
D: TRBD1
J: TRBJ1-6
CDR3: CASSHRGLTNNSPLHF
DNA: TGTGCCAGCAGCCACAGGGGGCTCACAAATAATTCACCCCTCCACTTT

V: TRBV5-6
size: .
D: .
J: TRBJ2-2
CDR3: CASSLQGTGELFF
DNA: TGTGCCAGCAGCCTCCAGGGGACCGGGGAGCTGTTTTTT

V: TRBV19
size: many
D: .
J: TRBJ1-6
CDR3: CASKTSPVSYSPLHF
DNA: TGTGCCAGTAAAACCTCCCCAGTATCTTATTCACCCCTCCACTTT

V: TRBV6-1
size: .
D: .
J: TRBJ2-7
CDR3: CASSDPGHSPYEQYF
DNA: TGTGCCAGCAGTGACCCTGGGCACAGTCCCTACGAGCAGTACTTC

V: TRBV5-8
size: .
D: TRBD1
J: TRBJ1-2
CDR3: CASSYRGPGYGYTF
DNA: TGTGCCAGCAGCTACAGGGGCCCGGGCTATGGCTACACCTTC

V: TRBV18
size: .
D: .
J: TRBJ2-1
CDR3: CASSPVQGRSYNEQFF
DNA: TGTGCCAGCTCACCTGTACAGGGGAGGTCCTACAATGAGCAGTTCTTC

V: TRBV25-1
size: .
D: .
J: TRBJ1-6
CDR3: CASSEYPEGSPLHF
DNA: TGTGCCAGCAGTGAATATCCGGAGGGGTCACCCCTCCACTTT

V: TRBV10-3
size: .
D: TRBD2
J: TRBJ2-1
CDR3: CAISEPASGGSSYNEQFF
DNA: TGTGCCATCAGTGAGCCCGCTAGCGGGGGGAGCTCCTACAATGAGCAGTTCTTC

V: TRBV6-2/TRBV6-3
size: once
D: .
J: TRBJ1-2
CDR3: CASSYRGSGGYTF
DNA: TGTGCCAGCAGTTACAGGGGGAGCGGTGGCTACACCTTC

V: TRBV6-5
size: .
D: .
J: TRBJ1-1
CDR3: CASTPPYGPISEAFF
DNA: TGTGCCAGCACCCCTCCTTATGGGCCGATATCTGAAGCTTTCTTT

V: TRBV9
size: .
D: .
J: TRBJ1-3
CDR3: CASSVASRSVGAGTSGNTIYF
DNA: TGTGCCAGCAGCGTAGCTTCTCGGTCGGTCGGAGCAGGGACTTCTGGAAACACCATATATTTT

V: TRBV29-1
size: once
D: TRBD1
J: TRBJ1-5
CDR3: CSTSGGNNQPQHF
DNA: TGCAGCACATCAGGGGGAAATAATCAGCCCCAGCATTTT

V: TRBV19
size: .
D: TRBD1
J: TRBJ1-2
CDR3: CASPPSDWDREDGYTF
DNA: TGTGCCAGTCCCCCATCAGATTGGGACAGGGAGGATGGCTACACCTTC

V: TRBV7-2
size: few
D: .
J: TRBJ1-2
CDR3: CASSLFYAAADGYTF
DNA: TGTGCCAGCAGCTTATTCTACGCCGCGGCAGATGGCTACACCTTC

V: TRBV15
size: .
D: .
J: TRBJ1-5
CDR3: CATSRDRGGHQPQHF
DNA: TGTGCCACCAGCAGAGATCGAGGAGGCCATCAGCCCCAGCATTTT

V: TRBV19
size: .
D: TRBD1
J: TRBJ1-5
CDR3: CASSNTGGWFRPQHF
DNA: TGTGCCAGTAGTAATACAGGGGGTTGGTTTCGGCCCCAGCATTTT

V: TRBV19
size: .
D: TRBD2
J: TRBJ2-3
CDR3: CASSIPGLAGGRTDTQYF
DNA: TGTGCCAGTAGTATCCCGGGACTAGCGGGGGGCCGCACAGATACGCAGTATTTT

V: TRBV5-4
size: .
D: TRBD2
J: TRBJ2-1
CDR3: CASSLDGASGNNEQFF
DNA: TGTGCCAGCAGCTTGGACGGGGCTAGCGGGAACAATGAGCAGTTCTTC

V: TRBV20-1
size: .
D: .
J: TRBJ2-1
CDR3: CSADSNEQFF
DNA: TGCAGTGCTGACAGTAACGAGCAGTTCTTC

V: TRBV9
size: .
D: TRBD1
J: TRBJ2-1
CDR3: CASSAGTGLEIEQFF
DNA: TGTGCCAGCAGCGCCGGGACAGGTTTAGAGATTGAGCAGTTCTTC

V: TRBV7-9
size: .
D: .
J: TRBJ1-5
CDR3: CASSPGDRPQHF
DNA: TGTGCCAGCAGCCCGGGTGACCGGCCCCAGCATTTT

V: TRBV3-1/TRBV3-2
size: .
D: .
J: TRBJ1-3
CDR3: CASRGGFFSGNTIYF
DNA: TGTGCCAGCAGAGGAGGGTTCTTCTCTGGAAACACCATATATTTT